The entry below gives a single T cell receptor (beta chain) sequence along with its context. Noted time point: baseline, week 1 (first vaccination visit). Treatment in this sample: pre-vaccination baseline after standard-of-care therapy. This record comes from a study of a mutant IDH1 vaccine in newly diagnosed glioma. The method was immunoSEQ multiplex PCR; TCRdb's version includes in-frame clones alone and lacks a portion of them. The sample shows 50,000 or so clones, about 82% of them seen only once. Between the trimmed V and J ends, which lost 4 bases and 6 bases, there was a span of 12 bases. Germline V gene data show CDR1 as SEHNR and CDR2 as FQNEAQ (reference sequence). The CDR3 is 13 amino acids.

This TCR was sampled from a young man with glioma. The specimen was PBMCs, collected from a glioma patient treated with radiotherapy, temozolomide or both. The V and J genes are TRBV7-9 and TRBJ1-2; D unclear. The CDR3 coding sequence is TGTGCCAGCAGCTCGTACGGAAGAGATGGCTACACCTTC. Protein product: CASSSYGRDGYTF. The full variable domain, its missing parts supplied by reference TRBV7-9 and TRBJ1-2, is DTGVSQNPRHKITKRGQNVTFRCDPISEHNRLYWYRQTLGQGPEFLTYFQNEAQLEKSRLLSDRFSAERPKGSFSTLEIQRTEQGDSAMYLCASSSYGRDGYTFGSGTRLTVV.